This passage covers 22 T cell receptor beta chains from one sample sequenced in a study of cytomegalovirus exposure and HLA in healthy donors. A multiplex PCR was run with 60 Vbeta primers and 13 Jbeta primers. The method was immunoSEQ multiplex PCR; TCRdb's version includes in-frame clones alone and lacks a portion of them. The data show 150,000 to 200,000 clones, 70% to 80% seen once. The sample comprised PBMCs. The receptors come from a middle-aged woman in good health and CMV-seronegative.

The CDR3 nucleotides read TGTGCCAGCAGCTTCGGGACTAGCGGAAATGAGCAGTTCTTC. This translates into CASSFGTSGNEQFF. The chain recombines TRBV7-9 with TRBJ2-1; 11 bases are a match to TRBD2. The V gene's germline CDR1 is SEHNR and CDR2 FQNEAQ (reference sequence). CDR3 length: 14 residues. Losses at the gene ends were 3 bases for V and 7 bases for J; bases not matched to a gene: 2.

The genes are TRBV18 and TRBJ2-3; 11 nucleotides align to TRBD2. The ends lost 2 bases at V and 2 bases at J; junction bases unmatched: 9. The V gene's germline CDR1 is KGHSH and CDR2 LQKENI. The CDR3 sequence is 18 residues long. CDR3 nucleotides: TGTGCCAGCTCACCAACTAGCGGGAGCCGATACTCCACAGATACGCAGTATTTT. This gives the protein CASSPTSGSRYSTDTQYF.

Of note for this clone: Other DNA sequences from this sample encode an identical CDR3 as well. V usage is TRBV7-9 and J usage is TRBJ1-1; tentatively, D is TRBD1 (6 bases). Germline CDR1 and CDR2: SEHNR and FQNEAQ (reference sequence). The CDR3 is 14 residues long. V gave up 1 base and J gave up 2 bases, with 8 bases separating them. The CDR3 region is CASSLVQGNTEAFF. DNA for the CDR3: TGTGCCAGCAGCTTAGTACAGGGTAACACTGAAGCTTTCTTT.

The rearrangement links TRBV6-6 to TRBJ1-1, with TRBD1 as a possible D gene (5 bases). V was clipped by 5 bases and J by 1 base, with 5 bases between them. The germline V gene has CDR1 MNHNY and CDR2 SVGAGI (reference sequence). This CDR3 has 12 amino acids. The CDR3 loop reads CASSQGNTEAFF. The DNA of the CDR3 is TGTGCCAGCAGTCAGGGGAACACTGAAGCTTTCTTT.

V is TRBV30 and J is TRBJ2-3; the match to TRBD2 covers 10 bases. The V gene's germline CDR1 is GTSNPN and CDR2 SVGIG (reference sequence). V lost 1 base and J lost 4; bases outside the gene matches: 5. The CDR3 length is 15 residues. The CDR3 spells CAWSGSSGSSDTQYF. For the CDR3, the DNA is TGTGCCTGGAGTGGGTCTAGCGGGAGTTCAGATACGCAGTATTTT.

This chain joins TRBV19 and TRBJ1-2; TRBD1 aligns across 7 bases. Germline loops: CDR1 LNHDA, CDR2 SQIVND (reference sequence). The CDR3 length is 17 residues. V shed 5 bases, J shed 5 bases, and the junction held 17 bases outside the gene matches. CDR3 sequence: CASSPRDSLRGVYGYTF. Written as DNA, the CDR3 is TGTGCCAGTAGTCCCAGGGACAGCCTAAGGGGGGTTTATGGCTACACCTTC.

This chain uses TRBV5-1 with TRBJ2-3; 9 bases align to TRBD1. The V and J ends lost 3 bases and 0 bases, in that order; junction bases with no gene match: 2. The length of the CDR3 is 15 residues. Per the germline V gene, CDR1 is SGHRS and CDR2 is YFSETQ. The CDR3 here is CASSSGTGSTDTQYF. In DNA, the CDR3 is TGCGCCAGCAGCTCGGGGACAGGGAGCACAGATACGCAGTATTTT.

The chain carries TRBV27 and TRBJ2-3, with 7 bases matching TRBD2. The CDR3 runs 15 residues. CDR1 and CDR2 (germline): MNHEY, SMNVEV (reference sequence). Trimming cost V 2 bases and J 0 bases; bases outside gene matches: 2. The CDR3 DNA sequence: TGTGCCAGCAGTTTACTAGCGGAGAGCACAGATACGCAGTATTTT. Translating it yields CASSLLAESTDTQYF.

The sample holds one count of this clone. Because the CDR3's place on the DNA is in doubt, the DNA is left out and the CDR3 is given as listed by TCRdb. The rearrangement joins TRBV27 to TRBJ2-2; the table's D gene call, TRBD2, was not cross checked with the DNA. The germline V gene has CDR1 MNHEY and CDR2 SMNVEV (reference sequence). Both ends counted, the CDR3 spans 14 residues. The CDR3 spells CASSSSVNTGELFF.

This chain links TRBV5-1 with TRBJ2-3; 8 bases fit TRBD2. The ends lost 2 bases at V and 0 bases at J; junction bases unmatched: 2. The CDR3 consists of 15 residues. CDR1 is SGHRS and CDR2 is YFSETQ in the germline V gene. Here the CDR3 DNA reads TGCGCCAGCAGCTTACTAGCGGAGAGCACAGATACGCAGTATTTT. Residues: CASSLLAESTDTQYF.

V usage is TRBV29-1 and J usage is TRBJ1-4; 7 bases fit TRBD1. The V gene's germline CDR1 is SQVTM and CDR2 ANQGSEA. The CDR3 is made up of 15 amino acids. The ends lost 0 bases at V and 7 bases at J; junction bases unmatched: 8. CDR3 nucleotide sequence: TGCAGCGTTGAAGAAGGGCACAGGGGAGGTGAAAAACTGTTTTTT. This gives the protein CSVEEGHRGGEKLFF.

This clone was detected only once. This chain links TRBV30 with TRBJ1-2, with 7 nucleotides matching TRBD1. The CDR3 has 15 amino acids. Germline V gene lookup returns CDR1 GTSNPN and CDR2 SVGIG (reference sequence). V was pared by 4 bases and J by 4 bases, with 12 bases of the junction left unmatched. The CDR3 here is CAWNNLQQGRYGYTF. The CDR3 DNA sequence: TGTGCCTGGAATAACCTCCAACAGGGGCGCTATGGCTACACCTTC.

This rearrangement joins TRBV7-8 to TRBJ1-1; possible D gene TRBD1, 6 bases. The germline V and J ends were trimmed by 1 base and 6 bases, with 15 bases remaining between them. CDR1 is SGHVS and CDR2 is FQNEAQ in the germline V gene. The CDR3 runs to 15 residues. For the CDR3, the DNA is TGTGCCAGCAGCTTAGAGGCAGGGGCGGACGCTGAAGCTTTCTTT. Residues: CASSLEAGADAEAFF. Looking up the rest from reference TRBV7-8 and TRBJ1-1 gives the full variable domain: GAGVSQSPRYKVAKRGQDVALRCDPISGHVSLFWYQQALGQGPEFLTYFQNEAQLDKSGLPSDRFFAERPEGSVSTLKIQRTQQEDSAVYLCASSLEAGADAEAFFGQGTRLTVV.

This clone turned up a few times. The V gene is TRBV11-2, the J gene TRBJ2-5, with 10 nucleotides matching TRBD1. In germline, CDR1 is SGHAT, CDR2 FQNNGV. The ends lost 4 bases at V and 12 bases at J; junction bases unmatched: 14. CDR3 length: 15 amino acids. The CDR3 loop is CASSSAPGQGSAKYF. The CDR3 nucleotides are TGTGCCAGCAGCTCCGCTCCGGGACAGGGGTCGGCTAAGTACTTC.

J is TRBJ1-1 and V is TRBV5-1; no reliable D call. The germline V gene encodes CDR1 SGHRS and CDR2 YFSETQ. The CDR3 is made up of 16 amino acids. V dropped 4 bases and J dropped 1 base, with 17 bases sitting between them. The CDR3 DNA follows: TGCGCCAGCAGCGTGACACCTCCAAGAGAGAACACTGAAGCTTTCTTT. Translation: CASSVTPPRENTEAFF. Complete variable domain (other parts from reference TRBV5-1 and TRBJ1-1): KAGVTQTPRYLIKTRGQQVTLSCSPISGHRSVSWYQQTPGQGLQFLFEYFSETQRNKGNFPGRFSGRQFSNSRSEMNVSTLELGDSALYLCASSVTPPRENTEAFFGQGTRLTVV.

This clone was observed once. The rearrangement links TRBV5-1 to TRBJ2-3, with 11 bases matching TRBD2. CDR1 is SGHRS and CDR2 is YFSETQ in the germline V gene. Losses at the gene ends were 4 bases for V and 3 bases for J; bases not matched to a gene: 10. This CDR3 has 17 amino acids. The CDR3 sequence is CASSTFTSGSPTDTQYF. The CDR3 nucleotides are TGCGCCAGCAGCACTTTTACTAGCGGGAGTCCGACAGATACGCAGTATTTT.

This chain links TRBV6-1 with TRBJ1-1; no clear D. The CDR3 runs 13 residues. Trimming took 2 bases from V and 4 from J, leaving 8 bases between them. Germline CDR1 and CDR2: MNHNS and SASEGT. CDR3 amino acids: CASSESVVTEAFF. As DNA, the CDR3 is TGTGCCAGCAGTGAATCGGTGGTCACTGAAGCTTTCTTT.

The chain has TRBV13 and TRBJ1-1, with D perhaps matching TRBD1 (6 bases). CDR1 and CDR2 (germline): PRHDT, FYEKMQ (reference sequence). The V end lost 3 bases, the J end lost 0 bases, and 8 bases lay between the germline ends. The length of the CDR3 is 14 residues. CDR3 sequence (DNA): TGTGCCAGCAGCTTGCAGGGGATGAACACTGAAGCTTTCTTT. This translates into CASSLQGMNTEAFF. The full variable domain, rest sourced from reference TRBV13 and TRBJ1-1, is AAGVIQSPRHLIKEKRETATLKCYPIPRHDTVYWYQQGPGQDPQFLISFYEKMQSDKGSIPDRFSAQQFSDYHSELNMSSLELGDSALYFCASSLQGMNTEAFFGQGTRLTVV.

The rearrangement joins TRBV5-4 to TRBJ1-2, with D perhaps matching TRBD1 (6 bases). Trimming removed 4 bases from V and 3 bases from J, with 19 bases in between. Germline CDR1 reads SGHNT; CDR2 reads YYREEE (reference sequence). The CDR3 is 16 amino acids. The CDR3 region is CASSPIPSQGHYGYTF. The DNA for the CDR3 is TGTGCCAGCAGCCCCATTCCTTCACAGGGCCACTATGGCTACACCTTC.

This chain links TRBV27 with TRBJ1-1; possibly TRBD1 for D (5 bases). V was shortened by 5 bases and J by 1 base, with 11 bases between the two germline ends. The CDR3 has 14 residues. From germline, CDR1 is MNHEY and CDR2 SMNVEV (reference sequence). CDR3 nucleotide sequence: TGTGCCAGCAGTGGACACAGTGGGAACACTGAAGCTTTCTTT. The encoded protein is CASSGHSGNTEAFF.

The chain has TRBV5-1 and TRBJ2-3; D remains ambiguous. CDR3 length equals 12 residues. The germline gives CDR1 SGHRS, CDR2 YFSETQ. Deletions cut 1 base from V and 10 bases from J, with 10 bases between. CDR3 nucleotide sequence: TGCGCCAGCAGCTTGACTGGTATGGCGCAGTATTTT. Its translation: CASSLTGMAQYF.

V is TRBV30 and J is TRBJ1-2; 7 bases agree with TRBD1. The V gene end was trimmed by 7 bases and the J gene end by 4 bases; junction bases not matched to a gene: 3. Per germline, CDR1 GTSNPN and CDR2 SVGIG (reference sequence). This CDR3 spans 11 amino acids. This CDR3 is CASQGSYGYTF. The CDR3 DNA follows: TGTGCCTCACAGGGGAGCTATGGCTACACCTTC.